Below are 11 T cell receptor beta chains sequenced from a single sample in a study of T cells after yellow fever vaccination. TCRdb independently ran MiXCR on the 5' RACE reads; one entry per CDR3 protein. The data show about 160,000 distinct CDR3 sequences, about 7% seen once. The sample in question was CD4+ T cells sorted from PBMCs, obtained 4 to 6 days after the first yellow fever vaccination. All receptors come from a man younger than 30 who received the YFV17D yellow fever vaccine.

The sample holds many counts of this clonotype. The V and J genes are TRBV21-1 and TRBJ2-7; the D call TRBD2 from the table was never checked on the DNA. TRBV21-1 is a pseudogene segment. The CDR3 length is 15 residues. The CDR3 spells CASSKTPGGLGEQYV. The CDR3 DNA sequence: TGTGCCAGCAGCAAAACCCCGGGAGGGTTGGGGGAGCAGTACGTC.

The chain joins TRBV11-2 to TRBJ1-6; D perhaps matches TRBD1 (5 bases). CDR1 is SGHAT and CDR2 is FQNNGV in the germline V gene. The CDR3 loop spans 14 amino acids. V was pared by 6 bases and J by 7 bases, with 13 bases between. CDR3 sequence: CASSDSPGNSPLHF. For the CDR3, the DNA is TGTGCCAGCAGTGACAGTCCCGGGAATTCACCCCTCCACTTT. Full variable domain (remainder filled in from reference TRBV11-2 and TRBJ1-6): EAGVAQSPRYKIIEKRQSVAFWCNPISGHATLYWYQQILGQGPKLLIQFQNNGVVDDSQLPKDRFSAERLKGVDSTLKIQPAKLEDSAVYLCASSDSPGNSPLHFGNGTRLTVT.

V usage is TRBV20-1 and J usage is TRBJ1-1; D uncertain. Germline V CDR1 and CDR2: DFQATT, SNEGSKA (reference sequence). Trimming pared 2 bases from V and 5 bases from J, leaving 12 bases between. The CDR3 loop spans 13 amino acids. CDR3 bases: TGCAGTGCTAGAAGGGTGTACGAGACTGAAGCTTTCTTT. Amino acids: CSARRVYETEAFF.

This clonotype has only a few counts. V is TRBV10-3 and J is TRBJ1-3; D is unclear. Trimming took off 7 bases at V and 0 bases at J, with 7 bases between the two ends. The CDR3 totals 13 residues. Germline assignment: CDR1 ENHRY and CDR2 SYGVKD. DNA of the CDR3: TGTGCCATCATGAGCCACTCTGGAAACACCATATATTTT. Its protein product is CAIMSHSGNTIYF.

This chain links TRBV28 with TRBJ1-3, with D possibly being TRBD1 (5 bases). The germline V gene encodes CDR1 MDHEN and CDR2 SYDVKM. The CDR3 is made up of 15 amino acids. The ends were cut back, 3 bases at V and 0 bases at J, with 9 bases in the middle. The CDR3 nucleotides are TGTGCCAGCAGTTTGGCGACAGTCTCTGGAAACACCATATATTTT. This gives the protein CASSLATVSGNTIYF.

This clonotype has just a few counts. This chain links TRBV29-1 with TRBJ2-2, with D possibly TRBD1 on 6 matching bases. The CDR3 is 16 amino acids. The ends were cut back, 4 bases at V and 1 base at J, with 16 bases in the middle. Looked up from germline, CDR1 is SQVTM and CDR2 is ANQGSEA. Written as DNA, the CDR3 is TGCAGCGTTGCGTGGGGCAGGGGCCAGAACACCGGGGAGCTGTTTTTT. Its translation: CSVAWGRGQNTGELFF.

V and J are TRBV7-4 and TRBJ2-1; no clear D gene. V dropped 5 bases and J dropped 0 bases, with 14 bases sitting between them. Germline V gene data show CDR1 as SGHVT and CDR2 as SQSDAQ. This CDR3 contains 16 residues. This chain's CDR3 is CASSPPRAGSYNEQFF. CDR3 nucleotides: TGTGCCAGCAGCCCCCCCCGGGCCGGCTCCTACAATGAGCAGTTCTTC.

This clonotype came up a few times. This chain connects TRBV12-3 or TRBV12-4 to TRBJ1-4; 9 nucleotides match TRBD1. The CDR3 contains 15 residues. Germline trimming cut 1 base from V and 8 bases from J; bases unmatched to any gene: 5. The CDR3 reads CASSLGTGVREKLFF. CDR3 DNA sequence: TGTGCCAGCAGTTTAGGGACAGGGGTAAGGGAAAAACTGTTTTTT.

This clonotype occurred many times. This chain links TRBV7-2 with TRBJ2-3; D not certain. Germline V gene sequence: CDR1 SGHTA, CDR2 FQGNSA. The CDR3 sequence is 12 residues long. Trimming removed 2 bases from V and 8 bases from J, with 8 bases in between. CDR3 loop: CASSLQWATQYF. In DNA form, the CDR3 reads TGTGCCAGCAGCTTACAGTGGGCTACGCAGTATTTT.

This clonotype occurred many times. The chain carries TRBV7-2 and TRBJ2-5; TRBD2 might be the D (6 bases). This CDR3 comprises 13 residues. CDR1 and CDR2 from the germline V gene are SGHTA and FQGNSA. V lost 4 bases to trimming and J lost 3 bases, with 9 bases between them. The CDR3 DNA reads TGTGCCAGCAGCTCGACTAGGGAAGAGACCCAGTACTTC. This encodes CASSSTREETQYF. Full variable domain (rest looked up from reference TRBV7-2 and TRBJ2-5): GAGVSQSPSNKVTEKGKDVELRCDPISGHTALYWYRQSLGQGLEFLIYFQGNSAPDKSGLPSDRFSAERTGGSVSTLTIQRTQQEDSAVYLCASSSTREETQYFGPGTRLLVL.

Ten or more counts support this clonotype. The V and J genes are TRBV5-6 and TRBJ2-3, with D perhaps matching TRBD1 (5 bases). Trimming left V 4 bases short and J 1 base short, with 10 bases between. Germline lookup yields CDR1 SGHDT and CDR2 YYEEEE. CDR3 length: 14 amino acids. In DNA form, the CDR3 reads TGTGCCAGCAGCCCGTTCAGGGGCACAGATACGCAGTATTTT. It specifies CASSPFRGTDTQYF.